The entry below gives a single T cell receptor (beta chain) sequence along with its context. Its antigen is still unknown. This sample is drawn from a study of blood T cells in healthy people across ages. Study context: Template switching captured about one barcoded beta molecule per two T cells. Points from the study as a whole: TCR beta diversity tracked closely with naive T cell percentage.

Trimming left V 4 bases short and J 3 bases short, with 16 bases between. This CDR3 has 15 residues. Germline assignment: CDR1 LNHNV and CDR2 YYDKDF (reference sequence). The authors extracted at least 5.5 micrograms of total RNA per sample. Together with a sample-barcoded 5' primer, a J-beta primer mix was included in a second PCR lasting roughly 6 to 12 cycles. TCRdb itself ran the 5' RACE reads through MiXCR, one entry per CDR3 protein. The sample contains about 1.8 million distinct CDR3 sequences, around 48% of which appear only once. The specimen sequenced was blood. The clonotype was recovered from a middle-aged woman in good health. The chain couples TRBV15 to TRBJ2-7, with a possible D match to TRBD1 (6 bases). CDR3 amino acids: CATSNRGQGGYEQYF. The CDR3 coding sequence is TGTGCCACCAGCAACCGGGGACAAGGAGGCTACGAGCAGTACTTC.